These T cell receptor beta chains were read from a single sample in a study of blood T cells in healthy people across ages. TCRdb fed the 5' RACE reads into MiXCR, producing one record per CDR3 protein. This sample has hundreds of thousands of distinct CDR3 sequences, with about 49% found just once. The source material was blood. Receptor source: a man aged 55 to 70 in good health. The CDR3 runs from the conserved cysteine through the conserved F or W. D genes are given only for firm matches. Size is stated for part of the rows, as once, few or many counts, or as a class when the clone is expanded.

d_call j_call clone_size v_call cdr3_aa cdr3_nt
- TRBJ1-1 - TRBV20-1 CSARVGGSAFF TGCAGTGCTAGAGTTGGGGGCTCAGCTTTCTTT
TRBD2 TRBJ2-1 - TRBV7-3 CASSPSGGFEQFF TGTGCCAGCAGCCCCTCGGGGGGTTTTGAGCAGTTCTTC
TRBD1 TRBJ1-2 - TRBV6-4 CASSTRDRGGNYGYTF TGTGCCAGCAGCACCCGGGACAGGGGAGGGAACTATGGCTACACCTTC
TRBD2 TRBJ2-5 - TRBV28 CASSSTGTSGRNGQYF TGTGCCAGCAGTTCCACCGGGACTAGCGGGAGAAACGGGCAGTACTTC
- TRBJ2-1 - TRBV20-1 CSAREGPYDGQFF TGCAGTGCTAGAGAGGGACCTTACGATGGGCAGTTCTTC
- TRBJ2-7 many TRBV7-2 CASSLVPRVGYEQYF TGTGCCAGCAGCTTAGTCCCCAGGGTAGGTTACGAGCAGTACTTC
- TRBJ2-7 - TRBV30 CAWSGTAAYEQYF TGTGCCTGGAGTGGGACGGCCGCCTACGAGCAGTACTTC
- TRBJ2-3 - TRBV5-1 CASSVGASPGDTQYF TGCGCCAGCAGCGTAGGGGCCTCGCCTGGAGATACGCAGTATTTT
TRBD1 TRBJ2-7 - TRBV4-3 CASSLGGQGVYNEQYF TGCGCCAGCAGCCTAGGAGGACAGGGGGTATACAATGAGCAGTACTTC
- TRBJ1-2 few TRBV12-3/TRBV12-4 CASSLRVDGYGYTF TGTGCCAGCAGTTTAAGGGTAGACGGCTATGGCTACACCTTC
TRBD1 TRBJ1-6 - TRBV20-1 CSARSGTGYNSPLHF TGCAGTGCTCGTTCCGGGACAGGCTATAATTCACCCCTCCACTTT
TRBD2 TRBJ2-7 - TRBV9 CASSGGTSGTYEQYF TGTGCCAGCAGCGGGGGGACTAGCGGCACCTACGAGCAGTACTTC
- TRBJ2-3 - TRBV7-2 CASSLQTSDTQYF TGTGCCAGCAGCTTACAGACCTCAGATACGCAGTATTTT
- TRBJ1-1 - TRBV4-3 CASSQDAGGGNTEAFF TGCGCCAGCAGCCAAGACGCGGGGGGCGGGAACACTGAAGCTTTCTTT
- TRBJ2-3 many TRBV30 CAWRLGGAQTQYF TGTGCCTGGAGATTGGGGGGGGCCCAGACGCAGTATTTT
TRBD2 TRBJ2-7 - TRBV20-1 CSAHAPLGLAGGYEQYF TGCAGTGCTCATGCCCCGCTCGGACTAGCGGGGGGGTACGAGCAGTACTTC
- TRBJ2-7 - TRBV4-2 CASSQGRAGQRQYF TGTGCCAGCAGCCAGGGCCGTGCAGGGCAAAGGCAGTACTTC
- TRBJ2-1 - TRBV11-2 CASSLGVTGDAPVIAGEHNEQFF TGTGCCAGCAGCTTAGGGGTGACAGGGGACGCCCCGGTGATAGCGGGAGAACACAATGAGCAGTTCTTC
TRBD2 TRBJ2-1 - TRBV20-1 CSASPTSVSYNEQFF TGCAGTGCTAGCCCGACTAGCGTGAGCTACAATGAGCAGTTCTTC
- TRBJ2-1 - TRBV27 CASSSRGRGSYNEQFF TGTGCCAGCAGTTCCCGGGGACGGGGCTCCTACAATGAGCAGTTCTTC
- TRBJ2-5 few TRBV29-1 CSVGGGRRGIETQYF TGCAGCGTTGGTGGGGGCCGGAGGGGAATAGAGACCCAGTACTTC
- TRBJ2-5 few TRBV10-3 CAIGAQETQYF TGTGCCATCGGGGCCCAAGAGACCCAGTACTTC
TRBD1 TRBJ1-2 few TRBV6-6 CASSPPGQNYYGYTF TGTGCCAGCAGCCCTCCGGGACAGAATTACTATGGCTACACCTTC
- TRBJ2-1 - TRBV4-3 CASSASGSSYNEQFF TGCGCCAGCAGCGCCAGCGGTAGCTCCTACAATGAGCAGTTCTTC